This passage covers 27 T cell receptor beta chains from one sample sequenced in a study of beta chain features in type 1 diabetes. Antigen specificity for these receptors is unknown. Study outcomes and limitations: Shorter TCRB CDR3s, moderately but significantly so, marked every one of the four CD4+ subsets in Type 1 diabetes patients.

The sequenced template was cDNA made from the entire isolated RNA. Using immunoSEQ multiplex PCR, the repertoire was profiled, and TCRdb retains in-frame clones only, with some absent. Among 150,000 to 200,000 clones listed, roughly 59% were seen once. The sample was naive CD4+ T cells from blood. All receptors come from a young man with type 1 diabetes.

The gene calls are TRBV10-3 and TRBJ2-7; 10 bases match TRBD1. The germline gives CDR1 ENHRY, CDR2 SYGVKD. The CDR3 totals 14 residues. V trimming: 10 bases; J trimming: 3 bases; junction bases outside the gene matches: 9. The DNA of the CDR3 is TGTGCCACCCTACGGGACAGGGGTGACTACGAGCAGTACTTC. It encodes CATLRDRGDYEQYF.

This clone was seen just once. The J gene is TRBJ1-6, the V gene TRBV29-1; no firm D call. Germline assignment: CDR1 SQVTM and CDR2 ANQGSEA. This CDR3 has 14 residues. The ends were cut back, 6 bases at V and 7 bases at J, with 16 bases in the middle. The CDR3 nucleotides are TGCAGCGTGCAACCAGACCCCCCGAATTCACCCCTCCACTTT. It codes for CSVQPDPPNSPLHF.

The V call is TRBV9, the J call TRBJ2-7; weak D call: TRBD1 (6 bases). The CDR3 extends over 16 amino acids. Germline CDR1 SGDLS, CDR2 YYNGEE. Deletions cut 0 bases from V and 0 bases from J, with 13 bases between. DNA of the CDR3: TGTGCCAGCAGCGTAGGAGGGACACCCAACTCCTACGAGCAGTACTTC. This translates into CASSVGGTPNSYEQYF.

On this clone itself: The junction departs from the called germline gene at one end, perhaps through a read error. This rearrangement joins TRBV7-7 to TRBJ2-1, with 8 bases identical to TRBD2. Looked up from germline, CDR1 is SSHAT and CDR2 is FNYEAQ (reference sequence). The CDR3 loop spans 15 amino acids. In nucleotides, the CDR3 is TGTGCTAGCAGCTTTGGCGCGGGGGGTTGGGATGAGCAGTTCTTC. Amino acid sequence: CASSFGAGGWDEQFF.

This clone came up a few times. The chain employs TRBV29-1 and TRBJ2-7; D may be TRBD1 or TRBD2 (5 bases each). V dropped 3 bases and J dropped 5 bases, with 17 bases sitting between them. The CDR3 length is 14 residues. Germline values: CDR1 SQVTM, CDR2 ANQGSEA. The CDR3 loop reads CSVDSGPVGHEQYF. The CDR3 bases are TGCAGCGTTGACTCGGGGCCGGTTGGCCACGAGCAGTACTTC.

This chain connects TRBV25-1 to TRBJ1-1; D gene ambiguous. Germline-derived CDR1 and CDR2 are MGHDK and SYGVNS. Trimming cost V 2 bases and J 0 bases, with 13 bases left between them. This CDR3 comprises 16 residues. CDR3 DNA: TGTGCCAGCAGTGAAGTCCTATTTGAGGTGAACACTGAAGCTTTCTTT. Translating it yields CASSEVLFEVNTEAFF.

This chain's CDR3 is CSARDLYEQYF. Here the CDR3 DNA reads TGCAGTGCTAGAGATCTTTACGAGCAGTACTTC. The genes are TRBV20-1 and TRBJ2-7; D uncertain. The CDR3 contains 11 residues. The germline CDR1 and CDR2 sequences are DFQATT and SNEGSKA (reference sequence). The ends were cut back, 0 bases at V and 4 bases at J, with 4 bases in the middle.

The chain employs TRBV10-3 and TRBJ2-2; D not certain. The CDR3 loop spans 11 amino acids. Looked up from germline, CDR1 is ENHRY and CDR2 is SYGVKD. V gave up 2 bases and J gave up 6 bases, with 1 base separating them. The CDR3 spells CAISEPGELFF. CDR3 bases: TGTGCCATCAGTGAGCCCGGGGAGCTGTTTTTT.

This clone was seen only a few times. This sequence joins TRBV29-1 and TRBJ1-4; D is undetermined. Germline-derived CDR1 and CDR2 are SQVTM and ANQGSEA. Deletions cut 1 base from V and 8 bases from J, with 14 bases between. This CDR3 spans 14 amino acids. CDR3 amino acids: CSVEAYGQTEKLFF. The CDR3 coding sequence is TGCAGCGTTGAAGCATATGGTCAGACAGAAAAACTGTTTTTT.

The V gene is TRBV5-4, the J gene TRBJ2-5, with a possible D match to TRBD1 (6 bases). The CDR3 length is 15 residues. Germline values: CDR1 SGHNT, CDR2 YYREEE (reference sequence). The V gene lost 2 bases and the J gene lost 1 base, with 12 bases spanning the gap. Here the CDR3 DNA reads TGTGCCAGCAGCTTACAGGGTTGGGGCCAAGAGACCCAGTACTTC. Protein: CASSLQGWGQETQYF.

This clone was found once. The J gene is TRBJ2-5, the V gene TRBV5-1, with 12 bases identical to TRBD1. The CDR3 extends over 16 amino acids. V lost 4 bases, J lost 5 bases, and 9 bases stayed unmatched. CDR1 SGHRS and CDR2 YFSETQ come from the germline V gene. The CDR3 DNA reads TGCGCCAGCAGCCCCCTGGGACAGGGGGCGTGGGAGACCCAGTACTTC. Amino acid sequence: CASSPLGQGAWETQYF.

The V call is TRBV6-5, the J call TRBJ1-2; the match to TRBD1 covers 9 bases. In germline, CDR1 is MNHEY, CDR2 SVGAGI. The CDR3 spans 14 residues. Unmatched junction bases numbered 7, after V lost 6 bases and J lost 5 bases. The CDR3: CASRRDRAPYGYTF. In nucleotides, the CDR3 is TGTGCCAGCAGAAGGGACAGGGCCCCTTATGGCTACACCTTC.

The V and J genes are TRBV6-6 and TRBJ1-1; no reliable D call. Germline CDR1 MNHNY, CDR2 SVGAGI (reference sequence). V lost 5 bases to trimming and J lost 1 base, with 8 bases between them. The length of the CDR3 is 13 residues. The chain's CDR3 is CASSKTENTEAFF. CDR3 nucleotide sequence: TGTGCCAGCAGTAAAACAGAGAACACTGAAGCTTTCTTT.

This clone was seen only a few times. The chain has TRBV18 and TRBJ1-1; no firm D call. Germline V gene sequence: CDR1 KGHSH, CDR2 LQKENI. CDR3 length equals 14 residues. V was shortened by 7 bases and J by 2 bases, with 14 bases between the two germline ends. CDR3 DNA: TGTGCCAGCTTAACCCGGGCCGATAACACTGAAGCTTTCTTT. Translating gives CASLTRADNTEAFF.

The rearrangement links TRBV25-1 to TRBJ2-4; 9 nucleotides agree with TRBD1. The V gene's germline CDR1 is MGHDK and CDR2 SYGVNS. This CDR3 is built from 14 residues. V was pared by 3 bases and J by 8 bases, with 5 bases of the junction left unmatched. CDR3 in amino acids: CASSDFDRGDIQYF. CDR3 in DNA: TGTGCCAGCAGTGATTTCGACAGGGGGGACATTCAGTACTTC.

The genes are TRBV6-5 and TRBJ2-5, with a tentative D call TRBD2 (6 bases). This CDR3 region has 15 residues. V was trimmed by 6 bases and J by 4 bases, leaving 18 bases between them. Germline V gives CDR1 MNHEY, CDR2 SVGAGI. CDR3 coding DNA: TGTGCCAGCAGGGCCGGGACTCTGACTCGAGAGACCCAGTACTTC. It codes for CASRAGTLTRETQYF.

This clone was observed a handful of times. The chain recombines TRBV25-1 with TRBJ1-4; no definite D call. The CDR3 runs to 14 residues. Per the germline V gene, CDR1 is MGHDK and CDR2 is SYGVNS. V dropped 3 bases and J dropped 7 bases, with 12 bases sitting between them. The CDR3: CASSEPGSSEKLFF. The DNA for the CDR3 is TGTGCCAGCAGTGAGCCGGGTTCTTCTGAAAAACTGTTTTTT.

The chain uses TRBV4-3 and TRBJ2-2; no definite D call. The CDR3 is 17 amino acids. The germline V gene encodes CDR1 LGHNA and CDR2 YSLEER. Trimming cost V 0 bases and J 6 bases, with 17 bases left between them. The CDR3 reads CASSQENRAVGSGELFF. CDR3 coding DNA: TGCGCCAGCAGCCAAGAGAATCGGGCCGTCGGGTCCGGGGAGCTGTTTTTT.

The chain combines TRBV7-9 with TRBJ2-5; no reliable D call. V was shortened by 3 bases and J by 4 bases, with 9 bases between the two germline ends. Germline lookup yields CDR1 SEHNR and CDR2 FQNEAQ (reference sequence). This CDR3 has 13 residues. CDR3 loop: CASSFSNLETQYF. The CDR3 DNA sequence: TGTGCCAGCAGCTTTTCGAACTTAGAGACCCAGTACTTC.

The chain recombines TRBV20-1 with TRBJ2-7, with TRBD1 matching 7 bases. CDR1 and CDR2 (germline): DFQATT, SNEGSKA (reference sequence). The CDR3 contains 11 residues. The chain's CDR3 is CLMRQGSEQYF. DNA of the CDR3: TGCTTAATGCGACAGGGATCCGAGCAGTACTTC.

This sequence joins TRBV6-5 and TRBJ2-7; TRBD1 is a possible D gene (6 bases). Trimming left V 8 bases short and J 5 bases short, with 13 bases between. The CDR3 is made up of 12 amino acids. The germline V gene has CDR1 MNHEY and CDR2 SVGAGI. DNA for the CDR3: TGTGCCAGCGAAGGCAGGGGCCACGAGCAGTACTTC. It encodes CASEGRGHEQYF.

This clone was seen a few times. The genes are TRBV29-1 and TRBJ1-5, with D uncertain. Germline assignment: CDR1 SQVTM and CDR2 ANQGSEA. V lost 4 bases and J 3 bases, leaving 10 bases between the germline ends. The CDR3 consists of 13 residues. The CDR3 reads CSVVTGNNQPQHF. The CDR3 DNA reads as TGCAGCGTTGTTACTGGGAACAATCAGCCCCAGCATTTT.

This sequence joins TRBV29-1 and TRBJ1-6; 10 bases align to TRBD1. V lost 4 bases, J lost 7 bases, and 1 base stayed unmatched. Germline values: CDR1 SQVTM, CDR2 ANQGSEA. The CDR3 has 13 residues. CDR3 bases: TGCAGCGTTGGGGACAGGGGAAATTCACCCCTCCACTTT. Translated, it gives CSVGDRGNSPLHF.

This clone has more than one count but fewer than ten. The chain carries TRBV29-1 and TRBJ2-3, with 7 nucleotides matching TRBD1. Germline V gene data show CDR1 as SQVTM and CDR2 as ANQGSEA. V shed 4 bases, J shed 3 bases, and the junction held 7 bases outside the gene matches. The CDR3 spans 14 residues. CDR3 region: CSVADRERTDTQYF. The DNA for the CDR3 is TGCAGCGTTGCCGACAGGGAGAGAACAGATACGCAGTATTTT.

About this clone: This sample also contains other DNA sequences that code for the same CDR3. The chain recombines TRBV18 with TRBJ2-7, with 9 bases identical to TRBD1. This CDR3 comprises 13 residues. Trimming removed 3 bases from V and 7 bases from J; junction bases left unmatched: 4. The germline V gene encodes CDR1 KGHSH and CDR2 LQKENI. CDR3: CASSPGQGREQYF. CDR3 DNA: TGTGCCAGCTCACCGGGACAGGGACGGGAGCAGTACTTC.

This clone was observed a few times. This sequence joins TRBV5-6 and TRBJ2-5; D is ambiguous. V lost 4 bases and J lost 2, with 12 bases in between. CDR1 and CDR2 (germline): SGHDT, YYEEEE. This CDR3 is 14 amino acids long. CDR3 bases: TGTGCCAGCAGCGCTGGTACAGTTCAAGAGACCCAGTACTTC. Amino acids: CASSAGTVQETQYF.

The chain is built from TRBV29-1 and TRBJ1-1; perhaps TRBD1 as D (6 bases). Germline CDR1 SQVTM, CDR2 ANQGSEA. The CDR3 has 15 residues. With 1 base removed from V and 4 bases from J, the gap between germline ends came to 16 bases. The CDR3 sequence: CSVEVNRVNGTEAFF. DNA for the CDR3: TGCAGCGTTGAAGTAAACAGGGTAAATGGCACTGAAGCTTTCTTT.